Each of the 12 T cell receptor beta chains below was sequenced from the same sample in a study of technical replicates of blood from a handful of donors. TCRdb keeps only in-frame clones here, not all; method: immunoSEQ multiplex PCR. The data hold fewer than 110,000 clones, with just over 95% observed a single time. The specimen sequenced was T cells isolated from PBMCs. These receptor sequences come from a human donor in good health.

The chain carries TRBV6-5 and TRBJ1-2; D is ambiguous. CDR1 MNHEY and CDR2 SVGAGI come from the germline V gene. This CDR3 comprises 16 residues. Trimming removed 4 bases from V and 1 base from J, with 16 bases in between. The CDR3 DNA follows: TGTGCCAGCAGTTCCCCCGGGAGGGTTGGTAACTATGGCTACACCTTC. This gives the protein CASSSPGRVGNYGYTF.

The chain joins TRBV10-3 to TRBJ2-3, with TRBD2 matching 13 bases. Germline-derived CDR1 and CDR2 are ENHRY and SYGVKD. V gave up 6 bases and J gave up 0 bases; unmatched junction bases: 3. The CDR3 spans 16 residues. CDR3 protein: CAIRATSGRSTDTQYF. The DNA of the CDR3 is TGTGCCATCAGGGCGACTAGCGGGAGGAGCACAGATACGCAGTATTTT.

This clone was seen a few times. The rearrangement uses TRBV28 and TRBJ1-1, with D possibly matching TRBD1 (6 bases). Germline-derived CDR1 and CDR2 are MDHEN and SYDVKM. The CDR3 runs 12 residues. V lost 8 bases to trimming and J lost 5 bases, with 12 bases between them. The CDR3 here is CASGLGQTEAFF. CDR3 nucleotides: TGTGCCAGCGGGCTAGGACAGACTGAAGCTTTCTTT. Together with reference TRBV28 and TRBJ1-1, the CDR3 gives the full variable domain: DVKVTQSSRYLVKRTGEKVFLECVQDMDHENMFWYRQDPGLGLRLIYFSYDVKMKEKGDIPEGYSVSREKKERFSLILESASTNQTSMYLCASGLGQTEAFFGQGTRLTVV.

The genes are TRBV7-9 and TRBJ1-2, with D possibly being TRBD1 (5 bases). CDR1 and CDR2 (germline): SEHNR, FQNEAQ (reference sequence). Deletions cut 5 bases from V and 8 bases from J, with 15 bases between. This CDR3 has 13 amino acids. Here the CDR3 reads CASSKQAHVGYTF. CDR3 DNA sequence: TGTGCCAGCAGCAAACAGGCCCACGTCGGCTACACCTTC.

This clone is a singleton in its sample. The chain couples TRBV7-2 to TRBJ2-3; 9 positions match TRBD2. The CDR3 runs 18 residues. CDR1 SGHTA and CDR2 FQGNSA come from the germline V gene. The junction had 12 bases not matched to a gene; V was cut back by 2 bases and J by 3 bases. The DNA for the CDR3 is TGTGCCAGCAGCTTATTTAGGGGCGGGAGGGCAGGAACAGATACGCAGTATTTT. Protein product: CASSLFRGGRAGTDTQYF.

This clone appeared once. V gene TRBV30 combines with J gene TRBJ2-3; TRBD1 aligns across 10 bases. The CDR3 is 15 amino acids. The J segment lost 7 bases and the V segment lost 2 bases, leaving 9 bases of the junction unmatched. Looked up from germline, CDR1 is GTSNPN and CDR2 is SVGIG (reference sequence). The CDR3 region has the DNA TGTGCCTGGAGTATTCCGGGACAGGGGTTGAATACGCAGTATTTT. Its protein is CAWSIPGQGLNTQYF.

The chain uses TRBV4-2 and TRBJ2-5; 12 bases agree with TRBD2. This CDR3 contains 16 residues. Germline loops: CDR1 LGHNA, CDR2 YNFKEQ. Trimming at V came to 2 bases and at J to 2 bases, leaving 3 bases not matched to a gene. The CDR3 loop is CASSQSGTSGQETQYF. In DNA form, the CDR3 reads TGTGCCAGCAGCCAAAGCGGGACTAGCGGGCAAGAGACCCAGTACTTC.

The chain couples TRBV19 to TRBJ1-1; D possibly corresponds to TRBD1 (6 bases). This CDR3 comprises 13 residues. Trimming took 10 bases from V and 6 from J, leaving 18 bases between them. CDR1 is LNHDA, CDR2 SQIVND, per germline (reference sequence). The CDR3 coding sequence is TGTGCCACCACAATCAACAGGGCCCCTGAAGCTTTCTTT. The encoded protein is CATTINRAPEAFF. Looking up the rest from reference TRBV19 and TRBJ1-1 gives the full variable domain: DGGITQSPKYLFRKEGQNVTLSCEQNLNHDAMYWYRQDPGQGLRLIYYSQIVNDFQKGDIAEGYSVSREKKESFPLTVTSAQKNPTAFYLCATTINRAPEAFFGQGTRLTVV.

V usage is TRBV11-2 and J usage is TRBJ2-2; D possibly corresponds to TRBD1 (6 bases). The V gene's germline CDR1 is SGHAT and CDR2 FQNNGV. The CDR3 consists of 16 residues. V was clipped by 6 bases and J by 2 bases, with 16 bases between them. The CDR3 DNA is TGTGCCAGCAGGCACGGGACAATGGTAAACACCGGGGAGCTGTTTTTT. It translates to CASRHGTMVNTGELFF.

This clone occurred a few times. The genes are TRBV4-1 and TRBJ2-2, with TRBD2 identical over 12 bases. Trimming took 4 bases from V and 5 from J; bases not matched to a gene: 5. Germline V gene data show CDR1 as MGHRA and CDR2 as YSYEKL. This CDR3 comprises 16 residues. CDR3 amino acids: CASSPTSGGRTGELFF. Written as DNA, the CDR3 is TGCGCCAGCAGCCCGACTAGCGGGGGAAGGACCGGGGAGCTGTTTTTT.

The J gene is TRBJ2-7, the V gene TRBV29-1, with 13 bases lining up with TRBD2. V shed 8 bases and J 2 bases; nucleotides not matched to a gene: 9. This CDR3 has 15 residues. Germline V lookup: CDR1 SQVTM, CDR2 ANQGSEA. Here the CDR3 DNA reads TGCAGCACAGACTCCGGGACTAGCGGGGCCTACGAGCAGTACTTC. Translated, it gives CSTDSGTSGAYEQYF.

The chain uses TRBV4-1 and TRBJ1-1; no clear D gene. This CDR3 comprises 14 residues. In germline, CDR1 is MGHRA, CDR2 YSYEKL. The V and J ends lost 2 bases and 0 bases respectively, with 7 bases between them. CDR3 nucleotide sequence: TGCGCCAGCAGCCAATTTAGAATGAACACTGAAGCTTTCTTT. Amino acids: CASSQFRMNTEAFF.